This T cell receptor beta chain was sequenced during a study of shared clonotypes between healthy human individuals. The study's findings and limits: Having only a few donors restricted how much genetic and exposure-history diversity was captured.

Healthy adults negative for HIV, lacking recent acute infections or vaccinations, served as donors. With unsorted samples, genomic DNA was obtained from tens of millions of PBMCs. This clone was counted many times. As yet, its antigen is unknown. The identical CDR3 is also encoded by other nucleotide sequences in the sample. Germline CDR1 and CDR2: SQVTM and ANQGSEA. The length of the CDR3 is 12 residues. V was trimmed by 1 base and J by 10 bases, leaving 11 bases between them. Measured with immunoSEQ multiplex PCR; TCRdb has only the in-frame clones, and not every one. The table has roughly 500,000 clones, 78% seen once.

This TCR was recovered from a woman in her forties in good health. Some clones in this sample may be carry-over from other donors' samples. The chain carries TRBV29-1 and TRBJ1-5; D unresolved. Material: PBMCs. The CDR3 loop reads CSVEAANGPQHF. CDR3 in DNA: TGCAGCGTTGAAGCTGCGAACGGACCCCAGCATTTT.